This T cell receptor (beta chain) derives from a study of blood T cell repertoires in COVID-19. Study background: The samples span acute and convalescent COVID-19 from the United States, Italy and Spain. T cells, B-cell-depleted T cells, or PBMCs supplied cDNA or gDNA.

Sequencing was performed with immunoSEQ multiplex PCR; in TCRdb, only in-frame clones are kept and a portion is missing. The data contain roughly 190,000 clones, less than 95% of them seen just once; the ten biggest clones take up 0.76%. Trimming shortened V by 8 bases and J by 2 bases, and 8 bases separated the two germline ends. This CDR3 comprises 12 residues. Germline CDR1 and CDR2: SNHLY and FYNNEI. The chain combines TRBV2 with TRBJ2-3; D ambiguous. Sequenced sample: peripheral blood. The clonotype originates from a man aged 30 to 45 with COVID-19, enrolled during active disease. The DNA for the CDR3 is TGTGCCAGCGGTGTATACACAGATACGCAGTATTTT. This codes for CASGVYTDTQYF.